This T cell receptor (beta chain) was obtained from a study of blood T cells in healthy people across ages. Study-level results: TCR beta diversity, measured per million T cells, fell in a roughly linear way with age.

Donors ranged from roughly 6 to 95 years old and were healthy Caucasians in Russia. Germline CDR1 WSHSY, CDR2 SAAADI. This CDR3 has 15 amino acids. On this clonotype itself: Its antigen is unknown.

A second PCR of roughly 7 to 11 cycles used a sample-barcoded 5' primer and a J-beta primer mix. The template-switch adaptor, which had 12 random nucleotides, put a tag on each cDNA molecule. TCRdb called the 5' RACE reads again in MiXCR, with one record for every CDR3 protein. The table has approximately 880,000 distinct CDR3 sequences, roughly 50% seen once; the top ten hold around 15%. The source is a man aged 25-45 years in good health. The V call is TRBV10-2, the J call TRBJ2-4; 7 bases are a match to TRBD2. Matching the DNA end better, TRBJ2-7 makes the J call doubtful. What was sequenced was blood. CDR3 in amino acids: CASNDPSGHPYEQYF. The CDR3 DNA sequence: TGCGCCAGCAACGATCCTAGCGGACATCCATACGAGCAGTACTTC.